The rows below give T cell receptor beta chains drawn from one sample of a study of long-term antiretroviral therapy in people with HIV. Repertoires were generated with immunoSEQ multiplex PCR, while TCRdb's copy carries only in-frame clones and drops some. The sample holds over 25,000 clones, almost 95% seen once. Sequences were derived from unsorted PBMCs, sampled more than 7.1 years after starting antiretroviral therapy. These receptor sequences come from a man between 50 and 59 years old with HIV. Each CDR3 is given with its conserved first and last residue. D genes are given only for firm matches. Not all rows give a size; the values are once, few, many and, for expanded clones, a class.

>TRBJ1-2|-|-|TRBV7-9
TGTGCCAGCAGCCCACCCCCTAACTATGGCTACACCTTC
CASSPPPNYGYTF
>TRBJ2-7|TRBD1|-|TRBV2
TGTGCCAGCAGTGAGAAGACAGGGGGTTTCTACGAGCAGTACTTC
CASSEKTGGFYEQYF
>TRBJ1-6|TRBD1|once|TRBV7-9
TGTGCCAGCAGCGGGGACAGGAGCTCCTATAATTCACCCCTCCACTTT
CASSGDRSSYNSPLHF
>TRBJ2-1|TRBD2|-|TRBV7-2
TGTGCCAGCAGCATTAGCGGGGGGGCCGGAAATGAGCAGTTCTTC
CASSISGGAGNEQFF
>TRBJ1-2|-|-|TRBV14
TGTGCCAGCAGCCGGCCGGGCCTCTATGGCTACACCTTC
CASSRPGLYGYTF
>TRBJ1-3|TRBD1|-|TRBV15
TGTGCCACCAGCAGAGACCAAACACAGGGGGTTCGAAACACCATATATTTT
CATSRDQTQGVRNTIYF
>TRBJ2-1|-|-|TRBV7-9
TGTGCCAGCAGCTTATATGATGAGCAGTTCTTC
CASSLYDEQFF
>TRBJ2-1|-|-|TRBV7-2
TGTGCCAGCAGCTTTCATCCCGGGAAAACGGGGAATGAGCAGTTCTTC
CASSFHPGKTGNEQFF
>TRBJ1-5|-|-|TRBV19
TGTGCCAGTAGTATAGGGGGGGTGGGACAGCCCCAGCATTTT
CASSIGGVGQPQHF
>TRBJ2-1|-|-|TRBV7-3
TGTGCCAGCAGCTCTTCTCTAGGGGATGAGCAGTTCTTC
CASSSSLGDEQFF
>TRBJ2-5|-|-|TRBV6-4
TGTGCCACCTCTCGAACCAGAGGAGAGACCCAGTACTTC
CATSRTRGETQYF
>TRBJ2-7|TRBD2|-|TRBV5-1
TGCGCCAGCAGCGAGGGACTAGCGGGGGGGGCCTACGAGCAGTACTTC
CASSEGLAGGAYEQYF
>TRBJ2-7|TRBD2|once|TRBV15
TGTGCCACCAGCAGAGATCCGGGGGGCTCCTACGAGCAGTACTTC
CATSRDPGGSYEQYF
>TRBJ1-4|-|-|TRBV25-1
TGTGCCAGCAGACGCAGGGGTACTAATGAAAAACTGTTTTTT
CASRRRGTNEKLFF
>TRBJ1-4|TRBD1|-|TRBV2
TGTGCCAGCGCCGGGGACAGGGTCTTCGAAAAACTGTTTTTT
CASAGDRVFEKLFF
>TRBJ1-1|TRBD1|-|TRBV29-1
TGCAGCGTTCCGACAGGGCCGACTGAAGCTTTCTTT
CSVPTGPTEAFF
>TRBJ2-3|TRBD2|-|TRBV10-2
TGCGCCAGCAGGGTTTCTAGCGGGCGCACAGATACGCAGTATTTT
CASRVSSGRTDTQYF
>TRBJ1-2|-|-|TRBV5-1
TGCGCCAGCAGCTTGGGTACAGGGAAGAACTATGGCTACACCTTC
CASSLGTGKNYGYTF
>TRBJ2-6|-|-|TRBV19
TGTGCCAGTAGTCGATGGACGGACTCTGGGGCCAACGTCCTGACTTTC
CASSRWTDSGANVLTF
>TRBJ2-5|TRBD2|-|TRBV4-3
TGCGCCAGCAGCCAGGGGACTAGCGGAACTTCGGAGACCCAGTACTTC
CASSQGTSGTSETQYF
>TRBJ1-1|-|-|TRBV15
TGTGCCACCAGCAGAGATTTACTGAACACTGAAGCTTTCTTT
CATSRDLLNTEAFF
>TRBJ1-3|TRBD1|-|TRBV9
TGTGCCAGCAGCTCCGGGACAGGGATTATTGAAAACACCATATATTTT
CASSSGTGIIENTIYF
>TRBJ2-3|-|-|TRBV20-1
TGCAGTGCTAGAGGCGGAGATACGCAGTATTTT
CSARGGDTQYF
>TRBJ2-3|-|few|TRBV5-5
TGTGCCAGCAGCTTGGTAAACCAAAACCCCACAGATACGCAGTATTTT
CASSLVNQNPTDTQYF